Shown below are 18 T cell receptor beta chains from a single sample sequenced in a study of T cells in localized non-small cell lung cancer. Here immunoSEQ multiplex PCR was the method, and the copy in TCRdb shows in-frame clones only, minus some. Here the sample spans around 3,600 clones, roughly 25% being singletons. The specimen comprised lung tumor tissue, sampled before any cancer treatment. These receptor sequences come from a woman between 35 and 70 years old with stage I lung adenocarcinoma.

This clone was observed a handful of times. The chain employs TRBV11-3 and TRBJ1-2; possible D gene TRBD1, 6 bases. V was pared by 6 bases and J by 6 bases, with 17 bases between. This CDR3 contains 14 residues. CDR1 is SGHNT and CDR2 is YENEEA in the germline V gene. The CDR3 nucleotides are TGTGCCAGCAGGGGTACAGGGAGTAGGAATGGCTACACCTTC. Amino acids: CASRGTGSRNGYTF.

V usage is TRBV5-1 and J usage is TRBJ1-6; D unclear. The CDR3 sequence is 14 residues long. Germline values: CDR1 SGHRS, CDR2 YFSETQ. The V end lost 0 bases, the J end lost 3 bases, and 4 bases lay between the germline ends. The CDR3 protein is CASSLESYNSPLHF. CDR3 nucleotide sequence: TGCGCCAGCAGCTTGGAGAGCTATAATTCACCCCTCCACTTT.

A few counts support this clone. The V call is TRBV18, the J call TRBJ1-5; D unclear. The CDR3 is made up of 13 amino acids. Germline V CDR1 and CDR2: KGHSH, LQKENI. V was cut by 2 bases and J by 9 bases, with 11 bases left in between. CDR3 in amino acids: CASSPTARVPQHF. CDR3 DNA: TGTGCCAGCTCACCAACGGCTCGGGTGCCCCAGCATTTT.

V is TRBV14 and J is TRBJ2-3; possible D gene TRBD2, 5 bases. The CDR3 is 11 residues long. V gave up 7 bases and J gave up 10 bases, with 12 bases separating them. Germline V gene sequence: CDR1 SGHDN, CDR2 FVKESK. The CDR3 DNA is TGTGCCAGCACCTCTGGGAGTCCGCAGTATTTT. Translation: CASTSGSPQYF.

The rearrangement joins TRBV30 to TRBJ1-1, with a possible D match to TRBD1 (5 bases). The CDR3 runs 15 residues. Trimming left V 3 bases short and J 0 bases short, with 14 bases between. The germline gives CDR1 GTSNPN, CDR2 SVGIG (reference sequence). This chain's CDR3 is CAWRRQNGMNTEAFF. In nucleotides, the CDR3 is TGTGCCTGGAGAAGACAGAACGGCATGAACACTGAAGCTTTCTTT.

This sequence joins TRBV19 and TRBJ2-1; D is perhaps TRBD1 (6 bases). This CDR3 is 15 amino acids long. Per germline, CDR1 LNHDA and CDR2 SQIVND (reference sequence). Trimming stripped 2 bases from V and 0 bases from J, with 8 bases between. CDR3 sequence reads: CASSIKGDSYNEQFF. The CDR3 DNA reads as TGTGCCAGTAGTATAAAGGGGGACTCCTACAATGAGCAGTTCTTC.

The chain uses TRBV19 and TRBJ1-1; D is uncertain. Germline-derived CDR1 and CDR2 are LNHDA and SQIVND (reference sequence). Trimming pared 1 base from V and 11 bases from J, leaving 14 bases between. This CDR3 has 13 residues. The CDR3 sequence is CASSIGPAGEAFF. CDR3 bases: TGTGCCAGTAGTATAGGCCCCGCCGGGGAGGCTTTCTTT.

CDR3 DNA sequence: TGTGCCAGCAAGGAGGACAGGGGCCACGAGCAGTACTTC. It is translated as CASKEDRGHEQYF. The V call is TRBV6-8, the J call TRBJ2-7; TRBD1 matches 9 bases. The CDR3 sequence is 13 residues long. Germline V gene lookup returns CDR1 MNHGY and CDR2 SAAAGT. With 7 bases clipped from V and 5 bases from J, the junction kept 6 bases outside the gene matches.

The CDR3 is CASLPLGGNTEAFF. The CDR3 DNA sequence: TGTGCCAGCCTACCATTGGGTGGAAACACTGAAGCTTTCTTT. The chain uses TRBV6-8 and TRBJ1-1; no definite D call. Trimming removed 8 bases at V and 2 bases at J, with 15 bases between. There are 14 residues in the CDR3. CDR1 is MNHGY and CDR2 is SAAAGT in the germline V gene.

The chain couples TRBV11-3 to TRBJ1-5; D not resolved. V lost 1 base and J lost 4, with 8 bases in between. Germline V CDR1 and CDR2: SGHNT, YENEEA. The CDR3 covers 14 residues. The DNA of the CDR3 is TGTGCCAGCAGCTTAGTTGGCCCTAATCAGCCCCAGCATTTT. Translated, it gives CASSLVGPNQPQHF.

This clone has more than one count but fewer than ten. The J gene is TRBJ1-5, the V gene TRBV6-8, with a weak D call TRBD1 (6 bases). V was clipped by 6 bases and J by 3 bases, with 12 bases between them. Germline V gives CDR1 MNHGY, CDR2 SAAAGT. This CDR3 spans 14 amino acids. The CDR3 coding sequence is TGTGCCAGCAGACCGACAGGAGACAATCAGCCCCAGCATTTT. Translation: CASRPTGDNQPQHF.

The V gene is TRBV6-8, the J gene TRBJ2-5; D ambiguous. There are 12 residues in the CDR3. Germline CDR1 is MNHGY and CDR2 is SAAAGT. The germline V and J ends were trimmed by 2 bases and 11 bases, with 12 bases remaining between them. The CDR3 sequence: CASSYGGDPQYF. In nucleotides, the CDR3 is TGTGCCAGCAGTTACGGTGGGGATCCTCAGTACTTC.

The chain is built from TRBV28 and TRBJ1-2; D ambiguous. The CDR3 runs to 12 residues. Germline values: CDR1 MDHEN, CDR2 SYDVKM. V was cut by 7 bases and J by 2 bases, with 8 bases left in between. CDR3: CASMYQNYGYTF. The CDR3 DNA reads TGTGCCAGCATGTATCAGAACTATGGCTACACCTTC.

By proportion, this clone is medium-sized (0.01 to 0.1%). V usage is TRBV6-8 and J usage is TRBJ2-6; D remains unclear. The V end lost 6 bases, the J end lost 0 bases, and 12 bases lay between the germline ends. Germline CDR1 is MNHGY and CDR2 is SAAAGT. This CDR3 region has 16 residues. CDR3 nucleotide sequence: TGTGCCAGCAGCCACCACTTAGGCTCTGGGGCCAACGTCCTGACTTTC. Its protein is CASSHHLGSGANVLTF.

The chain combines TRBV15 with TRBJ1-4, with a weak D call TRBD1 (6 bases). Per the germline V gene, CDR1 is LNHNV and CDR2 is YYDKDF (reference sequence). The CDR3 sequence is 15 residues long. V was clipped by 0 bases and J by 7 bases, with 12 bases between them. CDR3 DNA: TGTGCCACCAGCAGAGATCAGGGGCAGAGTGAAAAACTGTTTTTT. Protein: CATSRDQGQSEKLFF.

By its share, this clone is medium-sized. The rearrangement joins TRBV11-3 to TRBJ2-5, with D perhaps TRBD2 (6 bases). Trimming left V 5 bases short and J 1 base short, with 11 bases between. Germline CDR1 is SGHNT and CDR2 is YENEEA. The CDR3 length is 14 residues. The CDR3 sequence: CASSRLDVQETQYF. The DNA for the CDR3 is TGTGCCAGCAGCCGACTAGACGTCCAAGAGACCCAGTACTTC.

CDR3 residues: CASSLTSGGTDTQYF. The CDR3 DNA reads as TGTGCCAGCAGCCTCACTAGCGGTGGCACAGATACGCAGTATTTT. The chain uses TRBV11-1 and TRBJ2-3; 8 nucleotides match TRBD2. Trimming at V came to 5 bases and at J to 1 base, leaving 5 bases not matched to a gene. The germline CDR1 and CDR2 sequences are SGHAT and FQDESV (reference sequence). This CDR3 region has 15 residues.

This clone has just a few counts. V gene TRBV6-8 combines with J gene TRBJ2-2; 7 bases line up with TRBD2. This CDR3 spans 16 amino acids. Germline loops: CDR1 MNHGY, CDR2 SAAAGT. Germline trimming cut 6 bases from V and 1 base from J; bases unmatched to any gene: 8. The CDR3 region has the DNA TGTGCCAGCAGCCAGATGGGAGGGAGGAACACCGGGGAGCTGTTTTTT. The encoded protein is CASSQMGGRNTGELFF.